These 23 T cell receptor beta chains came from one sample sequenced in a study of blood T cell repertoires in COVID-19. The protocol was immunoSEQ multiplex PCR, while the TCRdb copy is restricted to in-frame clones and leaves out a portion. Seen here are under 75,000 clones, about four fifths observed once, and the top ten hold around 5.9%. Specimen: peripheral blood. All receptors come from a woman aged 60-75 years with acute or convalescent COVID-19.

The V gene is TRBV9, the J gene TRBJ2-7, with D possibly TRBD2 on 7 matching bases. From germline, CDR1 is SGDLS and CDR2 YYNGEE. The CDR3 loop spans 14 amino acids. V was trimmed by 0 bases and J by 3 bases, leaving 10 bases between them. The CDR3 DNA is TGTGCCAGCAGCGTAGGGGGGGGCGGCTACGAGCAGTACTTC. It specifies CASSVGGGGYEQYF.

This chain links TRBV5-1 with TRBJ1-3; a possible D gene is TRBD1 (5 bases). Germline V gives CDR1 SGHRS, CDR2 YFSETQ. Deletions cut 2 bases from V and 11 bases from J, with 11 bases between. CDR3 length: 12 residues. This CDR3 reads CASSFQGDSIYF. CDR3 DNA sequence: TGCGCCAGCAGCTTTCAGGGTGATTCCATATATTTT.

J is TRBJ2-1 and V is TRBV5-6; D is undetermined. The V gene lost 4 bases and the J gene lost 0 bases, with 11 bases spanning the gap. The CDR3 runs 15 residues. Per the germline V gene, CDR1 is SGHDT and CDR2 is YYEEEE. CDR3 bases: TGTGCCAGCAGCCCTGATCCCAGCTCCTACAATGAGCAGTTCTTC. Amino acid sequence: CASSPDPSSYNEQFF. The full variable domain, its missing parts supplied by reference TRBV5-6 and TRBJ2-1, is DAGVTQSPTHLIKTRGQQVTLRCSPKSGHDTVSWYQQALGQGPQFIFQYYEEEERQRGNFPDRFSGHQFPNYSSELNVNALLLGDSALYLCASSPDPSSYNEQFFGPGTRLTVL.

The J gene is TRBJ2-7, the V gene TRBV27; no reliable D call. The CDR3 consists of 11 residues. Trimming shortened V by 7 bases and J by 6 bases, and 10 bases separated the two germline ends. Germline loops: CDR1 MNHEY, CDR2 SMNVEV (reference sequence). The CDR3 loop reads CASTPSVEQYF. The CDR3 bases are TGTGCCAGCACCCCCTCGGTCGAGCAGTACTTC.

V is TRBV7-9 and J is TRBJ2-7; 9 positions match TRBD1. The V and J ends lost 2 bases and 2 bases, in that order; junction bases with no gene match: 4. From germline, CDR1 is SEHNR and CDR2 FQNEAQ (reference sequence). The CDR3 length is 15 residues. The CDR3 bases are TGTGCCAGCAGCTTAATGGGGACAGGGCCCTACGAGCAGTACTTC. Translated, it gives CASSLMGTGPYEQYF.

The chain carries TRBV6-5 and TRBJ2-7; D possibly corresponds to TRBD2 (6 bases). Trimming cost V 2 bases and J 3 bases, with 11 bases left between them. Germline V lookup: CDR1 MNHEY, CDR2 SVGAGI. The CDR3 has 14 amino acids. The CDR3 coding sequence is TGTGCCAGCAGTTACGGACTGGGGGGCTACGAGCAGTACTTC. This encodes CASSYGLGGYEQYF.

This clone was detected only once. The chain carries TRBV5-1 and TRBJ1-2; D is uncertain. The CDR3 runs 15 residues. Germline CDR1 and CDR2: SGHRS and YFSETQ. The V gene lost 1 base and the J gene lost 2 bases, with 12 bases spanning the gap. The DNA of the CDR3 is TGCGCCAGCAGCTTGACCGCGGGTCCAAACTATGGCTACACCTTC. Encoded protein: CASSLTAGPNYGYTF. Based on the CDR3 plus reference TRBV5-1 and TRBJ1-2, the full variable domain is KAGVTQTPRYLIKTRGQQVTLSCSPISGHRSVSWYQQTPGQGLQFLFEYFSETQRNKGNFPGRFSGRQFSNSRSEMNVSTLELGDSALYLCASSLTAGPNYGYTFGSGTRLTVV.

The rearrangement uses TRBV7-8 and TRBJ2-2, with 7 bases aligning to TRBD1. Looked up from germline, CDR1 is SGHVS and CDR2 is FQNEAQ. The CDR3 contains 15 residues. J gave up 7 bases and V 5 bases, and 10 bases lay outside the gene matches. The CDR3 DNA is TGTGCCAGCAGCCTCTACGACAGGGTTGGCGGGGAGCTGTTTTTT. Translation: CASSLYDRVGGELFF.

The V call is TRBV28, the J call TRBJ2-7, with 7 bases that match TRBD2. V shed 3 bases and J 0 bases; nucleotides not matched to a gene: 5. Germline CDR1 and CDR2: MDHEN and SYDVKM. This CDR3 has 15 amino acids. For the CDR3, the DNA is TGTGCCAGCAGTTTCCCAGCGGGGAGCTCCTACGAGCAGTACTTC. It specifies CASSFPAGSSYEQYF.

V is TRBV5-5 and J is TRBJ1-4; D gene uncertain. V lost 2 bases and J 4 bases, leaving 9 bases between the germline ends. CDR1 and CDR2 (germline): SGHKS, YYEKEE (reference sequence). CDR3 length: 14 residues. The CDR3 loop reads CASSFSGNNEKLFF. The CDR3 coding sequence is TGTGCCAGCAGCTTTAGCGGGAATAATGAAAAACTGTTTTTT. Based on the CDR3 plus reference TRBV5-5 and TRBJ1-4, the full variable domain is DAGVTQSPTHLIKTRGQQVTLRCSPISGHKSVSWYQQVLGQGPQFIFQYYEKEERGRGNFPDRFSARQFPNYSSELNVNALLLGDSALYLCASSFSGNNEKLFFGSGTQLSVL.

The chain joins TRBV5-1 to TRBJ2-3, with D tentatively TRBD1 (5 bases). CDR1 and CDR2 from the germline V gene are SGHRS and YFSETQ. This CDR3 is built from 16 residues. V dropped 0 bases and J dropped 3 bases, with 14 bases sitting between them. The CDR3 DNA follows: TGCGCCAGCAGCTTGGAGGGGTCCTCCGGGACAGATACGCAGTATTTT. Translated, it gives CASSLEGSSGTDTQYF.

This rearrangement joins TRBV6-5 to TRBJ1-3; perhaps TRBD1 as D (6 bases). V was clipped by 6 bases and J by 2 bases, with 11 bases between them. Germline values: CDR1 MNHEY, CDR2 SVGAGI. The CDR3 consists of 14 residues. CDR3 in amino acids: CASRGAGPGNTIYF. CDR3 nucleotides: TGTGCCAGCAGGGGGGCAGGGCCTGGAAACACCATATATTTT.

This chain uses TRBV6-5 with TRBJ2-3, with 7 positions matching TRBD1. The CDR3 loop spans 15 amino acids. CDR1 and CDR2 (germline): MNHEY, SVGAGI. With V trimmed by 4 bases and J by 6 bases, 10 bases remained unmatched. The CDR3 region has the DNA TGTGCCAGCAGTTTACAATACAGGGGTCCGGATACGCAGTATTTT. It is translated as CASSLQYRGPDTQYF.

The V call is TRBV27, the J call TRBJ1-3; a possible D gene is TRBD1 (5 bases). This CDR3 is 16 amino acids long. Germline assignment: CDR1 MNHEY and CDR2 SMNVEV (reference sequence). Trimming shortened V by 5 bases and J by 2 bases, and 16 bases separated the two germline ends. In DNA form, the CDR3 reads TGTGCCAGCAGTCCCCGGAGGGGCCGGCCTGGAAACACCATATATTTT. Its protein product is CASSPRRGRPGNTIYF.

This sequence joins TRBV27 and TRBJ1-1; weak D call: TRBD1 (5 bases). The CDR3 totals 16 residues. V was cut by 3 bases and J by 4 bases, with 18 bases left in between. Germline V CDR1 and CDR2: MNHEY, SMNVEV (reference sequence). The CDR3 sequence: CASSLRTGAGITEAFF. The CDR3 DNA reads TGTGCCAGCAGTTTGAGAACAGGAGCAGGGATCACTGAAGCTTTCTTT.

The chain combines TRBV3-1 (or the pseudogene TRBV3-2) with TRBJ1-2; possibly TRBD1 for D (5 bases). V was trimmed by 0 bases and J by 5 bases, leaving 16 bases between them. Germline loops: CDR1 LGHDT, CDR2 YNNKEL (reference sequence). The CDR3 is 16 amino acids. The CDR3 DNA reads TGTGCCAGCAGCCAAGACGAGCTTTGGGGGGGATATGGCTACACCTTC. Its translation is CASSQDELWGGYGYTF.

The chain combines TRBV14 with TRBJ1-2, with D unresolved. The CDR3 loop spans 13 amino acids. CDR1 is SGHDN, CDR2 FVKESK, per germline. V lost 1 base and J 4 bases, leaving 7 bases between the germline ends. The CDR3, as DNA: TGTGCCAGCAGCCAAGCGGGAACCTATGGCTACACCTTC. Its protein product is CASSQAGTYGYTF.

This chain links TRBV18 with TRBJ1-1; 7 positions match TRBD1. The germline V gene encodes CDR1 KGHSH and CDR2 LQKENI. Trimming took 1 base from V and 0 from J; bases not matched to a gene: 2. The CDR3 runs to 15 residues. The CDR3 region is CASSPRQGMNTEAFF. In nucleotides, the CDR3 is TGTGCCAGCTCACCACGACAGGGAATGAACACTGAAGCTTTCTTT.

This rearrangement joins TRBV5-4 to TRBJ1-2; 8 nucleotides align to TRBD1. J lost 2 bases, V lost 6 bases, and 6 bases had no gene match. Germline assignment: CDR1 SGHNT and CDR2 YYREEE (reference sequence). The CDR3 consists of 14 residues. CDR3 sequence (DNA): TGTGCCAGCACCCTGGACAGGGAGAACTATGGCTACACCTTC. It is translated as CASTLDRENYGYTF. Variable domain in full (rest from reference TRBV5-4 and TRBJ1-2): ETGVTQSPTHLIKTRGQQVTLRCSSQSGHNTVSWYQQALGQGPQFIFQYYREEENGRGNFPPRFSGLQFPNYSSELNVNALELDDSALYLCASTLDRENYGYTFGSGTRLTVV.

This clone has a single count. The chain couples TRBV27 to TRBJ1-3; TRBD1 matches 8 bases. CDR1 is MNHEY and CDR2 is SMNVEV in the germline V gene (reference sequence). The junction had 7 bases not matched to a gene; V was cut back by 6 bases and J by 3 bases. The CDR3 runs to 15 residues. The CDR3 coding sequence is TGTGCCAGCAGCCTGACAGGGGTGATTGGAAACACCATATATTTT. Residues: CASSLTGVIGNTIYF.

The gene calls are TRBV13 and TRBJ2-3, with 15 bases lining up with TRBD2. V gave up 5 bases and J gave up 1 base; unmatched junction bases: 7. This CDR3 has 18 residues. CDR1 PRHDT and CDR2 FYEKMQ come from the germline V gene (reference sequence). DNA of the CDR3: TGTGCCAGCAGCCGCGGACTAGCGGGGGGGAGACGCACAGATACGCAGTATTTT. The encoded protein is CASSRGLAGGRRTDTQYF.

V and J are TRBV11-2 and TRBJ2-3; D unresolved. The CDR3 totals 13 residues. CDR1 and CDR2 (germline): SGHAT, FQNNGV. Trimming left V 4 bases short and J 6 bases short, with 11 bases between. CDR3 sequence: CASSSSPGDTQYF. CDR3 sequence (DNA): TGTGCCAGCAGCTCCTCGCCCGGGGATACGCAGTATTTT.

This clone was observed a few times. CDR3 coding DNA: TGCGCCAGCGTACCGGGACAGGGTCCTTACGAGCAGTACTTC. It encodes CASVPGQGPYEQYF. The gene calls are TRBV5-1 and TRBJ2-7; 9 bases agree with TRBD1. Losses at the gene ends were 7 bases for V and 4 bases for J; bases not matched to a gene: 9. The length of the CDR3 is 14 residues. Germline-derived CDR1 and CDR2 are SGHRS and YFSETQ.